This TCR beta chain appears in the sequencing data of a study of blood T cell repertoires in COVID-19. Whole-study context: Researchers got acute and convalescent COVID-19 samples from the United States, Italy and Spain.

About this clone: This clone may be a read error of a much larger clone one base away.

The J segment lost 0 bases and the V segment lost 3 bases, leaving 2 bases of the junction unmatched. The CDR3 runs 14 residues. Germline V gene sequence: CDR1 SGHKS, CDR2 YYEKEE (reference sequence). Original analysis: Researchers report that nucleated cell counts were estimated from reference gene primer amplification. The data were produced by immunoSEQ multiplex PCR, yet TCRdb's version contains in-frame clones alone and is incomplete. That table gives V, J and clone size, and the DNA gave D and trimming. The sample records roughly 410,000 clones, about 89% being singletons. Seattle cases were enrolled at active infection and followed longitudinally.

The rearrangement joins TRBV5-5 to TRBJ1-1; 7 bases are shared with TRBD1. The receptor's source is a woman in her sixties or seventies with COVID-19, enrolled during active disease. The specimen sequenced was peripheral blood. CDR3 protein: CASSSDRLNTEAFF. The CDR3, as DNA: TGTGCCAGCAGCTCGGACAGGCTGAACACTGAAGCTTTCTTT. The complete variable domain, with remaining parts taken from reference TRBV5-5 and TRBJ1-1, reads DAGVTQSPTHLIKTRGQQVTLRCSPISGHKSVSWYQQVLGQGPQFIFQYYEKEERGRGNFPDRFSARQFPNYSSELNVNALLLGDSALYLCASSSDRLNTEAFFGQGTRLTVV.